This T cell receptor (beta chain) is from a study of CD8 T cells in ankylosing spondylitis. This clonotype was seen more than once but under ten times. What it recognizes is unknown. Findings and limits, study-wide: It was reported that disease-linked clones were significantly enriched in matched ankylosing spondylitis synovial fluid. Relatively rare in peripheral blood, disease-linked clones were also CD8+.

Making the TCR beta libraries involved quantitative 5'-RACE with molecular barcodes. TCRdb fed the 5' RACE reads into MiXCR, producing one record per CDR3 protein. The sample consists of hundreds of thousands of distinct CDR3 sequences, 20% of them appearing once. The sample taken for sequencing was blood, either unsorted or a sorted T cell fraction (not recorded which). This TCR was sampled from a male donor with ankylosing spondylitis or in good health (not recorded which).

CDR3 protein: CASSTWDYFREQYF. As DNA, the CDR3 is TGTGCCAGCAGTACCTGGGACTATTTTCGGGAGCAGTACTTC. The genes are TRBV12-3 or TRBV12-4 and TRBJ2-7; 7 nucleotides agree with TRBD2. The CDR3 has 14 residues. V gave up 5 bases and J gave up 7 bases; unmatched junction bases: 11.